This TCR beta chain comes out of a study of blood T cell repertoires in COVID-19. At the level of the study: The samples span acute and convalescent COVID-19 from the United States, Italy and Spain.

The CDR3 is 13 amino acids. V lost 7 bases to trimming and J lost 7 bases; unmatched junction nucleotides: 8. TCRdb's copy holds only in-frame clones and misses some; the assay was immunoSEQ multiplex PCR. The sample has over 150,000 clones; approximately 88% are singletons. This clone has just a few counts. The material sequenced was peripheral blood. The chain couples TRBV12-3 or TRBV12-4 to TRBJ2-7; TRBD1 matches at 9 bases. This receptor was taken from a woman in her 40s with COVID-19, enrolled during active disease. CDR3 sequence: CASTDRGVGEQYF. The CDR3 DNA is TGTGCCAGCACGGACAGGGGCGTGGGGGAGCAGTACTTC.